What follows are 19 T cell receptor beta chains derived from one specimen sequenced in a study of blood T cell repertoires in COVID-19. Some clones are missing from TCRdb's copy, which holds only in-frame ones; the method was immunoSEQ multiplex PCR. The sample has 55,000 to 85,000 clones; 88% are singletons. Source material: peripheral blood. Receptor source: a human donor in a cohort sampled during active COVID-19.

The chain couples TRBV30 to TRBJ1-2; 8 bases fit TRBD1. CDR3 length: 13 residues. Germline V gene lookup returns CDR1 GTSNPN and CDR2 SVGIG (reference sequence). Losses at the gene ends were 1 base for V and 8 bases for J; bases not matched to a gene: 6. For the CDR3, the DNA is TGTGCCTGGAGTGCGACTACAGGGGGAGGCTACACCTTC. It specifies CAWSATTGGGYTF.

The chain recombines TRBV11-3 with TRBJ1-1; TRBD1 might be the D (5 bases). This CDR3 has 13 residues. Per germline, CDR1 SGHNT and CDR2 YENEEA. V gave up 5 bases and J gave up 4 bases, with 11 bases separating them. The CDR3, as DNA: TGTGCCAGCAGCAACACAAGGGGCACTGAAGCTTTCTTT. This codes for CASSNTRGTEAFF.

The chain recombines TRBV19 with TRBJ1-5, with 7 bases identical to TRBD1. CDR1 and CDR2 (germline): LNHDA, SQIVND (reference sequence). The V segment lost 5 bases and the J segment 4 bases; nucleotides outside the gene matches: 2. The CDR3 runs to 13 residues. The DNA of the CDR3 is TGTGCCAGTAGTCGACAGGGAAATCAGCCCCAGCATTTT. Its translation is CASSRQGNQPQHF. Full variable domain (outside the CDR3, taken from reference TRBV19 and TRBJ1-5): DGGITQSPKYLFRKEGQNVTLSCEQNLNHDAMYWYRQDPGQGLRLIYYSQIVNDFQKGDIAEGYSVSREKKESFPLTVTSAQKNPTAFYLCASSRQGNQPQHFGDGTRLSIL.

The CDR3 nucleotides are TGTGCCAGCAATACAGGGGATAATTCACCCCTCCACTTT. The encoded protein is CASNTGDNSPLHF. The genes are TRBV3-1 (or the pseudogene TRBV3-2) and TRBJ1-6; 7 nucleotides match TRBD1. Germline CDR1 reads LGHDT; CDR2 reads YNNKEL (reference sequence). The CDR3 is made up of 13 amino acids. The ends lost 7 bases at V and 5 bases at J; junction bases unmatched: 2.

The CDR3 is CASSRDRGSSYNEQFF. The CDR3 bases are TGTGCCAGCAGTCGAGACAGGGGGAGCTCCTACAATGAGCAGTTCTTC. The V gene is TRBV6-6, the J gene TRBJ2-1; 9 nucleotides agree with TRBD1. The CDR3 has 16 amino acids. Germline CDR1 MNHNY, CDR2 SVGAGI (reference sequence). V dropped 5 bases and J dropped 0; count of bases not matched to a gene: 5.

This clone was detected once. The rearrangement links TRBV4-1 to TRBJ2-7, with D perhaps matching TRBD1 (5 bases). Trimming cost V 3 bases and J 1 base, with 10 bases left between them. Looked up from germline, CDR1 is MGHRA and CDR2 is YSYEKL. The CDR3 is 14 residues long. The CDR3 nucleotides read TGCGCCAGCAGCCACTTCAGGGATTCCTACGAGCAGTACTTC. Its translation is CASSHFRDSYEQYF.

The rearrangement uses TRBV6-2 or TRBV6-3 and TRBJ2-7; D remains unclear. This CDR3 spans 13 amino acids. The V end lost 3 bases, the J end lost 2 bases, and 8 bases lay between the germline ends. Germline V gene sequence: CDR1 MNHEY, CDR2 SVGEGT. This CDR3 reads CASSYLAAYEQYF. CDR3 sequence (DNA): TGTGCCAGCAGTTATTTGGCAGCCTACGAGCAGTACTTC.

This chain connects TRBV5-8 to TRBJ1-2, with a weak D call TRBD1 (6 bases). There are 13 residues in the CDR3. Trimming stripped 4 bases from V and 3 bases from J, with 10 bases between. Germline CDR1 reads SGHTS; CDR2 reads YDEGEE. CDR3 nucleotide sequence: TGTGCCAGCAGCCCCGGACAGCACTATGGCTACACCTTC. Residues: CASSPGQHYGYTF.

The rearrangement uses TRBV7-7 and TRBJ2-2; D is unresolved. This CDR3 region has 15 residues. Germline CDR1 and CDR2: SSHAT and FNYEAQ (reference sequence). Trimming took 2 bases from V and 5 from J, leaving 12 bases between them. CDR3 sequence: CASSLMGYRTGELFF. CDR3 DNA sequence: TGTGCCAGCAGCTTAATGGGCTATCGGACCGGGGAGCTGTTTTTT.

CDR3 amino acids: CASSRGTDYEQYF. The CDR3 DNA follows: TGTGCCAGCAGTAGAGGGACAGACTACGAGCAGTACTTC. The V call is TRBV12-3 or TRBV12-4, the J call TRBJ2-7, with 7 bases lining up with TRBD1. This CDR3 spans 13 amino acids. Trimming removed 5 bases from V and 3 bases from J; junction bases left unmatched: 4.

DNA of the CDR3: TGTGCCTGGAGACTAACAGGGCAGAACACTGAAGCTTTCTTT. Protein sequence: CAWRLTGQNTEAFF. The chain recombines TRBV30 with TRBJ1-1, with D perhaps matching TRBD1 (6 bases). The V end was cut by 3 bases, the J end by 1 base, with 12 bases between. The CDR3 is 14 residues long. Germline V gives CDR1 GTSNPN, CDR2 SVGIG (reference sequence).

The chain recombines TRBV19 with TRBJ2-3; a weak D match, TRBD2 (7 bases). Germline V lookup: CDR1 LNHDA, CDR2 SQIVND (reference sequence). V was trimmed by 7 bases and J by 0 bases, leaving 14 bases between them. This CDR3 has 15 amino acids. The CDR3 here is CASTRGAVSTDTQYF. CDR3 nucleotides: TGTGCCAGTACTCGGGGGGCGGTTAGCACAGATACGCAGTATTTT.

The genes are TRBV5-1 and TRBJ1-5, with D unresolved. Per germline, CDR1 SGHRS and CDR2 YFSETQ. This CDR3 contains 15 residues. The V gene lost 0 bases and the J gene lost 5 bases, with 12 bases spanning the gap. In nucleotides, the CDR3 is TGCGCCAGCAGCTTGGGACCAGAGGTCTATCAGCCCCAGCATTTT. Translated, it gives CASSLGPEVYQPQHF. Full variable domain (rest looked up from reference TRBV5-1 and TRBJ1-5): KAGVTQTPRYLIKTRGQQVTLSCSPISGHRSVSWYQQTPGQGLQFLFEYFSETQRNKGNFPGRFSGRQFSNSRSEMNVSTLELGDSALYLCASSLGPEVYQPQHFGDGTRLSIL.

This clone was found a few times. The chain couples TRBV14 to TRBJ2-5; weak D call: TRBD2 (5 bases). Germline V gene lookup returns CDR1 SGHDN and CDR2 FVKESK. V shed 1 base and J shed 0 bases, with 15 bases lying between them. The CDR3 is 17 amino acids. CDR3 nucleotides: TGTGCCAGCAGCCAAGGACCGGGATTCTGGGACCAAGAGACCCAGTACTTC. This encodes CASSQGPGFWDQETQYF.

About this clone itself: Its ends do not fully match the called genes, so a read error is possible. The CDR3: CASLAGGYEGYNGQFF. The CDR3 DNA reads as TGTGCCAGCCTAGCGGGGGGGTACGAGGGATACAATGGGCAGTTCTTC. The chain has TRBV19 and TRBJ2-1; 12 bases align to TRBD2. CDR3 length equals 16 residues. Germline V gene sequence: CDR1 LNHDA, CDR2 SQIVND (reference sequence).

This sequence joins TRBV7-2 and TRBJ1-4, with D maybe TRBD1 (5 bases). The CDR3 is 16 amino acids. Germline loops: CDR1 SGHTA, CDR2 FQGNSA. V lost 2 bases to trimming and J lost 0 bases, with 10 bases between them. This CDR3 is CASSLRGAATNEKLFF. In DNA, the CDR3 is TGTGCCAGCAGCTTACGTGGGGCTGCAACTAATGAAAAACTGTTTTTT.

V gene TRBV28 combines with J gene TRBJ2-4; 9 bases are shared with TRBD2. The germline CDR1 and CDR2 sequences are MDHEN and SYDVKM. The CDR3 runs 16 residues. Trimming at V came to 2 bases and at J to 0 bases, leaving 2 bases not matched to a gene. The chain's CDR3 is CASSLPSGVAKNIQYF. CDR3 bases: TGTGCCAGCAGTTTACCTAGCGGGGTAGCCAAAAACATTCAGTACTTC.

V and J are TRBV12-3 or TRBV12-4 and TRBJ2-3; D is possibly TRBD1 (6 bases). Trimming left V 3 bases short and J 6 bases short, with 7 bases between. The length of the CDR3 is 12 residues. CDR3 nucleotides: TGTGCCAGCAGTTTCCAGGGGGATACGCAGTATTTT. This translates into CASSFQGDTQYF.

The V gene is TRBV30, the J gene TRBJ1-3; D gene uncertain. Germline V gene sequence: CDR1 GTSNPN, CDR2 SVGIG (reference sequence). This CDR3 has 14 residues. Trimming left V 2 bases short and J 0 bases short, with 8 bases between. CDR3 bases: TGTGCCTGGAGTTTTGGAGACTCTGGAAACACCATATATTTT. The encoded protein is CAWSFGDSGNTIYF.